What follows describes a single T cell receptor beta chain. In the original analysis: Nucleated cell number was recorded as an estimate derived from reference gene primer amplification. Only in-frame clones appear in the TCRdb table, and some are missing; sequencing was by immunoSEQ multiplex PCR. Clonal size and the V and J genes are those of that table, whereas D and trimming came from the DNA. The sample carries some 110,000 clones, approximately 78% recorded once. V lost 6 bases, J lost 1 base, and 9 bases lay in between. CDR1 and CDR2 from the germline V gene are SGHNT and YYREEE (reference sequence). CDR3 size: 13 residues. The data originate from a study of blood T cell repertoires in COVID-19. About the study: Samples of COVID-19 (acute and convalescent) were obtained from the United States, Italy and Spain. Nucleic acid was either cDNA or gDNA, and it came from T cells, B-cell-depleted T cells, or PBMCs.

The clonotype was recovered from a man in his 70s with acute or convalescent COVID-19. Sequencing input: peripheral blood. J is TRBJ2-3 and V is TRBV5-4, with D perhaps matching TRBD2 (5 bases). CDR3 region: CASKIGGTDTQYF. CDR3 DNA: TGTGCCAGCAAGATCGGGGGCACAGATACGCAGTATTTT.